This TCR beta chain was recorded in a study of CD8 T cells in Susac syndrome. Sequencing of TCR beta was carried out in blood CD8+ and CD4+ T cells. Purification of the CD8+ and CD4+ T cells relied on negative isolation, and TEMRA cells underwent FACS enrichment. It was with random hexamers that roughly 0.45 to 1 ug RNA was reverse transcribed. The authors amplified TCR beta CDR3 across 54 Vbeta and 13 Jbeta using immunoSEQ multiplex PCR. TCRdb used MiXCR to reprocess the immunoSEQ multiplex PCR reads, holding one entry per CDR3 protein. Here the sample spans some 150,000 distinct CDR3 sequences, approximately 94% being singletons. The CDR3 spans 15 residues. The V gene end was trimmed by 1 base and the J gene end by 4 bases; junction bases not matched to a gene: 4. The germline V gene encodes CDR1 SGHRS and CDR2 YFSETQ.

The receptor comes from a human donor in good health. Sequenced input: CD4+ T cells from PBMCs. The chain employs TRBV5-1 and TRBJ2-5; 10 nucleotides match TRBD2. CDR3 coding DNA: TGCGCCAGCAGCTTGCGGGCTAGCGGGGGAGAGACCCAGTACTTC. This gives the protein CASSLRASGGETQYF. Variable domain in full (rest from reference TRBV5-1 and TRBJ2-5): KAGVTQTPRYLIKTRGQQVTLSCSPISGHRSVSWYQQTPGQGLQFLFEYFSETQRNKGNFPGRFSGRQFSNSRSEMNVSTLELGDSALYLCASSLRASGGETQYFGPGTRLLVL.